This T cell receptor (beta chain) was found in a study of T cells after yellow fever vaccination. This clonotype was observed a few times. TCRdb re-called the 5' RACE reads with MiXCR, one entry per CDR3 protein. The sample lists 350,000 to 450,000 distinct CDR3 sequences, 6% to 8% occurring once. Per the germline V gene, CDR1 is MNHEY and CDR2 is SVGAGI. The CDR3 totals 16 residues. V was clipped by 6 bases and J by 4 bases, with 21 bases between them. The V call is TRBV6-5, the J call TRBJ2-5; the D gene could be TRBD1 or TRBD2 (6 bases each). The receptor was derived from a man younger than 40 who received the YFV17D yellow fever vaccine. Sequenced material: PBMCs, taken 5 days after the yellow fever booster vaccination. This CDR3 is CASSYQVGGGGETQYF. DNA for the CDR3: TGTGCCAGCAGCTATCAGGTTGGAGGAGGGGGAGAGACCCAGTACTTC.